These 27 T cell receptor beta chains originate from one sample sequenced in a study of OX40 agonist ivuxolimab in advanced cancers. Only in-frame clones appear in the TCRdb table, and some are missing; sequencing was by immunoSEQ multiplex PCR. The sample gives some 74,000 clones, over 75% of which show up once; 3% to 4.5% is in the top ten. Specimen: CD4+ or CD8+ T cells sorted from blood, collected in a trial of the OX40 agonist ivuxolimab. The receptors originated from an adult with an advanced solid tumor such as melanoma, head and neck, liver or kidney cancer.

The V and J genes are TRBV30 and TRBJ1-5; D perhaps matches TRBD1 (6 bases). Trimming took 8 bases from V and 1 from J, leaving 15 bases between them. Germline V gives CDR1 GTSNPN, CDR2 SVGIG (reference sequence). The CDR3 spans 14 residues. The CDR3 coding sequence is TGTGCCGCAAATACAGGGTTGAGCAATCAGCCCCAGCATTTT. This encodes CAANTGLSNQPQHF.

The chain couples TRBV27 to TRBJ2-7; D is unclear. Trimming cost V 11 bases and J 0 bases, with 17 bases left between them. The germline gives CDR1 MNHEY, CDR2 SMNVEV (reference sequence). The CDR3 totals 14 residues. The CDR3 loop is CASSNIWDSYEQYF. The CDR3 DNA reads TGTGCCTCCAGCAACATTTGGGACTCCTACGAGCAGTACTTC.

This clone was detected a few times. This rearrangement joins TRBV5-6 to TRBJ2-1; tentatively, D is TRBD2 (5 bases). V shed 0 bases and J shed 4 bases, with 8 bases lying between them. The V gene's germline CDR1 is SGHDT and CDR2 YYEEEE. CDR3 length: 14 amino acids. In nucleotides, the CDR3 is TGTGCCAGCAGCTTGGGGACTGGGTACAATGAGCAGTTCTTC. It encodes CASSLGTGYNEQFF.

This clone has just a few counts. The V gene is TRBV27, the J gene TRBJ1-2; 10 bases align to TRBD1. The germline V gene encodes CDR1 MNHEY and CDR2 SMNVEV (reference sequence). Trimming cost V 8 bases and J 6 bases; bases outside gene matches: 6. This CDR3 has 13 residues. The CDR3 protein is CASPDRGKDGYTF. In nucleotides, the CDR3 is TGTGCCAGCCCGGACAGGGGGAAGGATGGCTACACCTTC.

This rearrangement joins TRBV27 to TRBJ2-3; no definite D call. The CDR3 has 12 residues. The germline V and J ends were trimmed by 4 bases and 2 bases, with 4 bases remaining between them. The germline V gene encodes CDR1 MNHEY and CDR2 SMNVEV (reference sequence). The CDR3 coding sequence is TGTGCCAGCAGTTCCACCACAGATACGCAGTATTTT. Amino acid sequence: CASSSTTDTQYF.

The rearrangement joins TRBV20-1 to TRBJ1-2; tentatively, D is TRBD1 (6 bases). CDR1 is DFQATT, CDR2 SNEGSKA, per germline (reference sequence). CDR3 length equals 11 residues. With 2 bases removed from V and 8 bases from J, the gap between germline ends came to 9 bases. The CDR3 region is CSARKGVGYTF. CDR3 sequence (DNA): TGCAGTGCTAGAAAGGGGGTGGGCTACACCTTC.

This chain's CDR3 is CSVDVATTGELFF. CDR3 bases: TGCAGCGTTGACGTAGCCACCACCGGGGAGCTGTTTTTT. The chain has TRBV29-1 and TRBJ2-2; D gene unclear. The CDR3 has 13 residues. The V gene lost 3 bases and the J gene lost 4 bases, with 9 bases spanning the gap. Germline V CDR1 and CDR2: SQVTM, ANQGSEA.

The CDR3 region has the DNA TGTGCCAGCAGCTTATCGGCTGACTCCTACAATGAGCAGTTCTTC. It yields the protein CASSLSADSYNEQFF. This chain joins TRBV7-9 and TRBJ2-1, with D hard to call. The CDR3 loop spans 15 amino acids. Per germline, CDR1 SEHNR and CDR2 FQNEAQ (reference sequence). The V gene lost 2 bases and the J gene lost 0 bases, with 8 bases spanning the gap. Combining the CDR3 with reference TRBV7-9 and TRBJ2-1 gives the whole variable domain DTGVSQNPRHKITKRGQNVTFRCDPISEHNRLYWYRQTLGQGPEFLTYFQNEAQLEKSRLLSDRFSAERPKGSFSTLEIQRTEQGDSAMYLCASSLSADSYNEQFFGPGTRLTVL.

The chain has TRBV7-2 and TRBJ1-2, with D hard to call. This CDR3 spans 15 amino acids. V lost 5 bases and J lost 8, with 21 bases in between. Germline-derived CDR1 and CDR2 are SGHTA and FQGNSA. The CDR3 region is CASSPPDRSPAGYTF. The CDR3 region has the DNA TGTGCCAGCAGCCCCCCCGACCGGAGCCCTGCGGGCTACACCTTC. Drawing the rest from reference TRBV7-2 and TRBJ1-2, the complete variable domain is GAGVSQSPSNKVTEKGKDVELRCDPISGHTALYWYRQSLGQGLEFLIYFQGNSAPDKSGLPSDRFSAERTGGSVSTLTIQRTQQEDSAVYLCASSPPDRSPAGYTFGSGTRLTVV.

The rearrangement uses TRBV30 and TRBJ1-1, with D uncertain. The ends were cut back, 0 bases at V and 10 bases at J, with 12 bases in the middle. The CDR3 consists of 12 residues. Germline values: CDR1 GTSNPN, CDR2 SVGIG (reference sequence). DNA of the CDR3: TGTGCCTGGAGTGTGTTGCCCGGGGTAGCTTTCTTT. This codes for CAWSVLPGVAFF. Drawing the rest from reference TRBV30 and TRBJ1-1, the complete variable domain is SQTIHQWPATLVQPVGSPLSLECTVEGTSNPNLYWYRQAAGRGLQLLFYSVGIGQISSEVPQNLSASRPQDRQFILSSKKLLLSDSGFYLCAWSVLPGVAFFGQGTRLTVV.

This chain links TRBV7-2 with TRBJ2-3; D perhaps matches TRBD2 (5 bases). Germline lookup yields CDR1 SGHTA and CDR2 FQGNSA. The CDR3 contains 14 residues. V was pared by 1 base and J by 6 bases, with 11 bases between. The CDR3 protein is CASSLDGNADTQYF. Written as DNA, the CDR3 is TGTGCCAGCAGCTTAGACGGGAATGCGGATACGCAGTATTTT.

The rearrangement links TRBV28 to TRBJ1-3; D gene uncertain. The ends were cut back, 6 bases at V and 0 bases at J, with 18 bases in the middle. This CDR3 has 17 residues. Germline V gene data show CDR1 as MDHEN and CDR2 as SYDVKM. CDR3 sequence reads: CASSRSRLQISGNTIYF. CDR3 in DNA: TGTGCCAGCAGCCGATCCCGGTTACAGATCTCTGGAAACACCATATATTTT.

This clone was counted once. DNA for the CDR3: TGTGCCATCAGTGAGGGGACAGGACTCAATAATTCACCCCTCCACTTT. Residues: CAISEGTGLNNSPLHF. The V call is TRBV10-3, the J call TRBJ1-6, with 8 bases identical to TRBD1. Germline V gene lookup returns CDR1 ENHRY and CDR2 SYGVKD. The CDR3 runs 16 residues. V lost 2 bases and J lost 5; bases outside the gene matches: 5.

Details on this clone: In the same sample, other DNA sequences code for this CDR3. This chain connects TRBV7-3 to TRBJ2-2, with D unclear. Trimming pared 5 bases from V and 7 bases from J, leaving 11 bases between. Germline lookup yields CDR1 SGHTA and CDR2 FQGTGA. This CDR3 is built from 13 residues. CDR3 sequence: CASSPGHNGELFF. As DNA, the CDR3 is TGTGCCAGCAGCCCCGGGCATAACGGGGAGCTGTTTTTT.

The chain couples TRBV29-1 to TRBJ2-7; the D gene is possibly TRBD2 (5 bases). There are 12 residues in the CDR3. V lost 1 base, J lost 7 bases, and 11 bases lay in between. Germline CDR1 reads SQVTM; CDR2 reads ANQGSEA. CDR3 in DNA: TGCAGCGTTGAAGGAGAGGGTGATGAGCAGTACTTC. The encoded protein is CSVEGEGDEQYF.

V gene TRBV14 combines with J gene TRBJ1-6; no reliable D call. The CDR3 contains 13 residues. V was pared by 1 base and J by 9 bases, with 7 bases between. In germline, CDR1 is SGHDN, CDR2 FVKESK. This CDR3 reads CASSQVSGSPLHF. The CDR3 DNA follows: TGTGCCAGCAGCCAAGTTTCCGGTTCACCCCTCCACTTT.

The CDR3 region has the DNA TGTGCCAGCAGTGAACGGACAGATCGGCCCTATGGCTACACCTTC. Protein sequence: CASSERTDRPYGYTF. V is TRBV6-1 and J is TRBJ1-2; a weak D match, TRBD1 (6 bases). The V end was cut by 2 bases, the J end by 4 bases, with 14 bases between. Looked up from germline, CDR1 is MNHNS and CDR2 is SASEGT. The CDR3 runs to 15 residues.

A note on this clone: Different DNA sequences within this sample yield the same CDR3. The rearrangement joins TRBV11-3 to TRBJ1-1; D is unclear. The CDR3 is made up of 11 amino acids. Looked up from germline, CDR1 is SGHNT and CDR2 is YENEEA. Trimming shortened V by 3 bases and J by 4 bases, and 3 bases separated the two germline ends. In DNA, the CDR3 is TGTGCCAGCAGCTTGGGCACTGAAGCTTTCTTT. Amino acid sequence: CASSLGTEAFF.

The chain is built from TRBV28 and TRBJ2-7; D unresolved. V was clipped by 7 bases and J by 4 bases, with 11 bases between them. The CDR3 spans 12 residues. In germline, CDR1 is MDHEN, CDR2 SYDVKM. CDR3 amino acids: CASTPRSYEQYF. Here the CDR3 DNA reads TGTGCCAGCACCCCCCGCAGTTACGAGCAGTACTTC.

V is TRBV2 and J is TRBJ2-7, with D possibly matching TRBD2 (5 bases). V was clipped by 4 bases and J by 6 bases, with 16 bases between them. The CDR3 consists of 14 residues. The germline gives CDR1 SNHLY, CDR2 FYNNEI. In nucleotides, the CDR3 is TGTGCCAGCAGTGGGTTAGTCAGTGGAGGCGAGCAGTACTTC. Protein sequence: CASSGLVSGGEQYF. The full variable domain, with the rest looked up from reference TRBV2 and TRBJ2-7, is EPEVTQTPSHQVTQMGQEVILRCVPISNHLYFYWYRQILGQKVEFLVSFYNNEISEKSEIFDDQFSVERPDGSNFTLKIRSTKLEDSAMYFCASSGLVSGGEQYFGPGTRLTVT.

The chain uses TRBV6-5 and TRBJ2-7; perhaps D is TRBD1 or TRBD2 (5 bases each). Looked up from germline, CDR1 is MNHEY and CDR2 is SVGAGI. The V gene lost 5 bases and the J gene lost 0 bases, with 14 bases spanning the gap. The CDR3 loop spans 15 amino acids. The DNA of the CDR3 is TGTGCCAGCAGTCCCCTAGGGGACCGCTCCTACGAGCAGTACTTC. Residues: CASSPLGDRSYEQYF.

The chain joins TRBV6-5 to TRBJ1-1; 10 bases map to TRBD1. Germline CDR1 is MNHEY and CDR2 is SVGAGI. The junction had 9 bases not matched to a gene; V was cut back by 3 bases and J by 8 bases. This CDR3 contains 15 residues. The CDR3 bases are TGTGCCAGCAGTTATTCGACAGGGGGCCGGTGGGAAGCTTTCTTT. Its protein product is CASSYSTGGRWEAFF.

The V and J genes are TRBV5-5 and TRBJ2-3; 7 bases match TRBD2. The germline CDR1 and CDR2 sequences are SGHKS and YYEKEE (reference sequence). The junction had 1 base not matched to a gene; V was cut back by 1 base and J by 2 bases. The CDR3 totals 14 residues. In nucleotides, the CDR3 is TGTGCCAGCAGCTTGCGGGACTACACAGATACGCAGTATTTT. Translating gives CASSLRDYTDTQYF.

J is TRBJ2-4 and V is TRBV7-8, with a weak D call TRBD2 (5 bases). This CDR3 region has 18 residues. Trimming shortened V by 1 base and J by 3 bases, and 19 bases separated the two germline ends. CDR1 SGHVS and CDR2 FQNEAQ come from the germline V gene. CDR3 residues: CASSLVRFGVKDKNIQYF. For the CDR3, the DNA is TGTGCCAGCAGCTTAGTCCGTTTCGGGGTGAAGGACAAAAACATTCAGTACTTC.

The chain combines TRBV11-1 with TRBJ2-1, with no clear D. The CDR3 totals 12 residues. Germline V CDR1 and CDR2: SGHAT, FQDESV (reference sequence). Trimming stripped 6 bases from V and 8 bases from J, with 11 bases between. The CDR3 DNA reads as TGTGCCAGCAGTCAGACTCAGGATGAGCAGTTCTTC. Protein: CASSQTQDEQFF.

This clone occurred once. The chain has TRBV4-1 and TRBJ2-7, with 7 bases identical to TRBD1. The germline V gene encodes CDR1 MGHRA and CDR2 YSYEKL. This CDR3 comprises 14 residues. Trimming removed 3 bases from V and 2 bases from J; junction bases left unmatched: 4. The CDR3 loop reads CASSHGQETYEQYF. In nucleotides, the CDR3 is TGCGCCAGCAGCCATGGACAGGAAACCTACGAGCAGTACTTC.

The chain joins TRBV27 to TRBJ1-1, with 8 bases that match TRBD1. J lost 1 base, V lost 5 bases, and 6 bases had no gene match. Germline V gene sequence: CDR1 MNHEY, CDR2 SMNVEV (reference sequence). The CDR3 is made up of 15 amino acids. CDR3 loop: CASSPQGQENTEAFF. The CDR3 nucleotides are TGTGCCAGCAGTCCCCAGGGACAGGAGAACACTGAAGCTTTCTTT.